One and the same sample provided the 9 T cell receptor beta chains below, sequenced in a study of cytomegalovirus exposure and HLA in healthy donors. Amplification used 60 Vbeta primers and 13 Jbeta primers. Method: immunoSEQ multiplex PCR; TCRdb's copy keeps in-frame clones and lacks some. Among 220,000 or so clones listed, approximately 85% were seen once. Sequenced material: PBMCs. The receptors come from a woman between 40 and 50 years old in good health and CMV-seronegative.

The V gene is TRBV7-9, the J gene TRBJ2-2; D remains ambiguous. CDR3 length: 15 amino acids. In germline, CDR1 is SEHNR, CDR2 FQNEAQ (reference sequence). The V end was cut by 5 bases, the J end by 3 bases, with 13 bases between. CDR3 residues: CASSPTRDYTGELFF. The CDR3 DNA reads as TGTGCCAGCAGCCCGACACGCGATTACACCGGGGAGCTGTTTTTT.

This clone was detected only a few times. The V gene is TRBV5-1, the J gene TRBJ1-1; D unresolved. Trimming stripped 0 bases from V and 1 base from J, with 7 bases between. Germline V gene lookup returns CDR1 SGHRS and CDR2 YFSETQ. The CDR3 has 14 amino acids. CDR3 sequence: CASSLAGRNTEAFF. The DNA for the CDR3 is TGCGCCAGCAGCTTGGCCGGGAGGAACACTGAAGCTTTCTTT.

The DNA for the CDR3 is TGTGCCACCAGCAGGGAGAGTCTCTCCTACAATGAGCAGTTCTTC. This sequence encodes CATSRESLSYNEQFF. The chain links TRBV15 to TRBJ2-1, with D unclear. Trimming removed 3 bases from V and 0 bases from J, with 9 bases in between. This CDR3 spans 15 amino acids. The germline V gene has CDR1 LNHNV and CDR2 YYDKDF (reference sequence). Based on the CDR3 plus reference TRBV15 and TRBJ2-1, the full variable domain is DAMVIQNPRYQVTQFGKPVTLSCSQTLNHNVMYWYQQKSSQAPKLLFHYYDKDFNNEADTPDNFQSRRPNTSFCFLDIRSPGLGDTAMYLCATSRESLSYNEQFFGPGTRLTVL.

The J gene is TRBJ1-5, the V gene TRBV12-5, with 10 bases matching TRBD1. This CDR3 spans 18 amino acids. Trimming took 5 bases from V and 6 from J; bases not matched to a gene: 16. Germline V gives CDR1 LGHNT, CDR2 FRNRAP. CDR3 sequence reads: CASGPTSWRQGAAQPQHF. The CDR3 region has the DNA TGTGCTAGTGGTCCAACCTCTTGGCGACAGGGGGCAGCTCAGCCCCAGCATTTT.

V usage is TRBV27 and J usage is TRBJ2-7, with D perhaps TRBD1 (6 bases). V was trimmed by 6 bases and J by 3 bases, leaving 12 bases between them. CDR3 length: 13 residues. CDR1 MNHEY and CDR2 SMNVEV come from the germline V gene (reference sequence). The DNA of the CDR3 is TGTGCCAGCAGCCTCACAGGGATCTACGAGCAGTACTTC. It is translated as CASSLTGIYEQYF.

This chain joins TRBV7-2 and TRBJ2-5; possible D gene TRBD1, 6 bases. Germline loops: CDR1 SGHTA, CDR2 FQGNSA. The V gene lost 5 bases and the J gene lost 4 bases, with 11 bases spanning the gap. This CDR3 is built from 13 residues. The CDR3 is CASSGTGPETQYF. Written as DNA, the CDR3 is TGTGCCAGCAGCGGCACAGGGCCAGAGACCCAGTACTTC.

The chain employs TRBV7-3 and TRBJ2-1; D is perhaps TRBD1 (5 bases). The V gene lost 5 bases and the J gene lost 7 bases, with 15 bases spanning the gap. The CDR3 sequence is 14 residues long. CDR1 and CDR2 (germline): SGHTA, FQGTGA. DNA of the CDR3: TGTGCCAGCAGCCCCTCCCTAGGGGTGAATGAGCAGTTCTTC. It yields the protein CASSPSLGVNEQFF.

This sequence joins TRBV7-8 and TRBJ2-7; the D gene is possibly TRBD1 (6 bases). This CDR3 contains 13 residues. Germline CDR1 reads SGHVS; CDR2 reads FQNEAQ. Trimming removed 0 bases at V and 6 bases at J, with 9 bases between. CDR3 in amino acids: CASSLAKGVEQYF. CDR3 bases: TGTGCCAGCAGCTTAGCGAAGGGGGTCGAGCAGTACTTC. Looking up the rest from reference TRBV7-8 and TRBJ2-7 gives the full variable domain: GAGVSQSPRYKVAKRGQDVALRCDPISGHVSLFWYQQALGQGPEFLTYFQNEAQLDKSGLPSDRFFAERPEGSVSTLKIQRTQQEDSAVYLCASSLAKGVEQYFGPGTRLTVT.

This clone appeared a few times. This chain uses TRBV30 with TRBJ2-2; 14 bases are shared with TRBD2. V dropped 3 bases and J dropped 2; count of bases not matched to a gene: 8. The CDR3 has 18 residues. The V gene's germline CDR1 is GTSNPN and CDR2 SVGIG (reference sequence). The CDR3 DNA follows: TGTGCCTGGAGACCTTGGACTAGCGGGAGGACTAACACCGGGGAGCTGTTTTTT. This gives the protein CAWRPWTSGRTNTGELFF.